The 2 T cell receptor beta chains given below trace back to one sample, sequenced in a study of T-cell memory formation after mild COVID-19. TCRdb used MiXCR to reprocess the 5' RACE reads, holding one entry per CDR3 protein. The repertoire holds around 250,000 distinct CDR3 sequences, with over 9% as singletons. Sequencing was performed on PBMCs or a T cell subset sorted from them (not recorded which). Receptors originate from a man between 18 and 29 years old who had mild COVID-19 (a few samples of this study predate the infection). Cell type and time point are not known.

This chain joins TRBV10-3 and TRBJ2-5, with 8 bases lining up with TRBD2. Germline V gives CDR1 ENHRY, CDR2 SYGVKD. The CDR3 runs to 15 residues. V was pared by 5 bases and J by 0 bases, with 5 bases of the junction left unmatched. CDR3 DNA: TGTGCCATCAGTCAAAGCGGGGGCAACCAAGAGACCCAGTACTTC. It specifies CAISQSGGNQETQYF.

The sample holds a few counts of this clonotype. V gene TRBV5-1 combines with J gene TRBJ1-1; maybe TRBD1 (5 bases). The CDR3 loop spans 16 amino acids. V lost 4 bases and J lost 5, with 21 bases in between. The germline V gene encodes CDR1 SGHRS and CDR2 YFSETQ. The CDR3 coding sequence is TGCGCCAGCAGCCAAGCTCCCAGGGCCGGTGGGACTGAAGCTTTCTTT. Protein sequence: CASSQAPRAGGTEAFF. Full variable domain (outside the CDR3, taken from reference TRBV5-1 and TRBJ1-1): KAGVTQTPRYLIKTRGQQVTLSCSPISGHRSVSWYQQTPGQGLQFLFEYFSETQRNKGNFPGRFSGRQFSNSRSEMNVSTLELGDSALYLCASSQAPRAGGTEAFFGQGTRLTVV.